This TCR beta chain was identified during a study of long-term antiretroviral therapy in people with HIV. Study-level points and caveats: CDR3 lengths in HIV samples spanned a narrower range than controls.

This CDR3 is 14 amino acids long. Trimming shortened V by 0 bases and J by 6 bases, and 13 bases separated the two germline ends. Germline CDR1 and CDR2: SGHNT and YYREEE (reference sequence). On this clone: Its antigen is still unknown.

Two or more post-ART PBMC samples, plus at least one pre-ART sample, were available for each donor. Treatment of all HIV participants took place in the United States. Specimens retained about 0.95-11 million cryopreserved PBMC preceding DNA extraction. Version v3.0 of the immunoSEQ assay ran at survey level. TCRdb's copy holds only in-frame clones and misses some; the assay was immunoSEQ multiplex PCR. The sample has tens of thousands of clones; approximately 91% are singletons. This receptor was identified in a man aged 60 to 75 with HIV. The chain is built from TRBV5-4 and TRBJ2-7; no definite D call. The material was unsorted PBMCs, obtained 0.6 years after starting antiretroviral therapy. CDR3 loop: CASSLDLLEGEQYF. DNA of the CDR3: TGTGCCAGCAGCTTGGACCTCCTAGAAGGCGAGCAGTACTTC. The variable domain in full, with the rest retrieved from reference TRBV5-4 and TRBJ2-7, is ETGVTQSPTHLIKTRGQQVTLRCSSQSGHNTVSWYQQALGQGPQFIFQYYREEENGRGNFPPRFSGLQFPNYSSELNVNALELDDSALYLCASSLDLLEGEQYFGPGTRLTVT.